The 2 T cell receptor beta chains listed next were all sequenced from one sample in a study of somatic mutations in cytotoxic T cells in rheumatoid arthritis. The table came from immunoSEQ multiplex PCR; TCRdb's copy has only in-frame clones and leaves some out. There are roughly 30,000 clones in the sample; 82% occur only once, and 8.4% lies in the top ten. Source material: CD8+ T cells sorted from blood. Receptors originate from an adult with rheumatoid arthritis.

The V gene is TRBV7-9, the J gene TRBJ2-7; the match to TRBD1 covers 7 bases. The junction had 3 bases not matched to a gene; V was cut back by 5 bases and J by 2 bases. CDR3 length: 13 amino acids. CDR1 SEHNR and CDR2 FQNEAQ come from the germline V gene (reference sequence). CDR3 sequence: CASSGDRPYEQYF. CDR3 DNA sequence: TGTGCCAGCAGCGGGGACAGACCCTACGAGCAGTACTTC.

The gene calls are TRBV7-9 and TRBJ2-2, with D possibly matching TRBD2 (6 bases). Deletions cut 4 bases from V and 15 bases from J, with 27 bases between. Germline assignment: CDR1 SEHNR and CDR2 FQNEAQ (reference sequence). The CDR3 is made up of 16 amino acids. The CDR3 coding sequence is TGTGCCAGCAGCTCTCCGGGTGGCCCGACACCGGGGAGGTTGTTTTTT. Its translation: CASSSPGGPTPGRLFF.